This TCR beta chain was recorded in a study of blood T cell repertoires in COVID-19. Study information: Sources were T cells, B-cell-depleted T cells, or PBMCs; the material itself was cDNA or gDNA.

This clone showed up just a few times. Authors' processing steps: Amplification from reference gene primers served as the basis for estimated nucleated cell counts. Method: immunoSEQ multiplex PCR; TCRdb's copy keeps in-frame clones and lacks some. That table gives V, J and clone size, and the DNA gave D and trimming. The sample has 65,000 or so clones; approximately 88% are singletons. Germline lookup yields CDR1 MDHEN and CDR2 SYDVKM. The germline V and J ends were trimmed by 6 bases and 15 bases, with 27 bases remaining between them. The CDR3 has 15 residues. This chain connects TRBV28 to TRBJ2-4; D might be TRBD2 (6 bases). The receptor was derived from a man under 40 with COVID-19, enrolled during active disease. Sequencing was carried out using peripheral blood. CDR3 sequence reads: CASSPSLGGRGSRYF. The CDR3 coding sequence is TGTGCCAGCAGCCCCTCGTTGGGAGGTAGGGGCAGTCGGTACTTC.